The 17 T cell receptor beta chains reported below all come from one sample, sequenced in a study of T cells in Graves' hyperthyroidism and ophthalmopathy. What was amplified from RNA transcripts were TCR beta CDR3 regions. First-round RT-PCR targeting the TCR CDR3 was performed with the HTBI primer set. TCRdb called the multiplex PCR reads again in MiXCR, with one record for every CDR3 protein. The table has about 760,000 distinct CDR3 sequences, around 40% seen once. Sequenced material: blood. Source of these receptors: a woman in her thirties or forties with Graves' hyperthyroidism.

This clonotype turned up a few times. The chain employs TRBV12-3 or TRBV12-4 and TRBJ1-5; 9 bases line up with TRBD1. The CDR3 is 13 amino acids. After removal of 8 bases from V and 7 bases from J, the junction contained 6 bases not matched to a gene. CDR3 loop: CASGRTGDQPQHF. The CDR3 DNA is TGTGCCAGCGGGCGGACAGGGGACCAGCCCCAGCATTTT.

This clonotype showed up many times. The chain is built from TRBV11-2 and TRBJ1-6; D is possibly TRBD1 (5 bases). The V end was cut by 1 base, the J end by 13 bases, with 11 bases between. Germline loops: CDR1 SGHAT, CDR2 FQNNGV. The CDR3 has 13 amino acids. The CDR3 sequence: CASSLGLTAPLHF. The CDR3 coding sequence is TGTGCCAGCAGCTTAGGTCTGACAGCTCCCCTCCACTTT. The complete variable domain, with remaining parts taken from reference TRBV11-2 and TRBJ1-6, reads EAGVAQSPRYKIIEKRQSVAFWCNPISGHATLYWYQQILGQGPKLLIQFQNNGVVDDSQLPKDRFSAERLKGVDSTLKIQPAKLEDSAVYLCASSLGLTAPLHFGNGTRLTVT.

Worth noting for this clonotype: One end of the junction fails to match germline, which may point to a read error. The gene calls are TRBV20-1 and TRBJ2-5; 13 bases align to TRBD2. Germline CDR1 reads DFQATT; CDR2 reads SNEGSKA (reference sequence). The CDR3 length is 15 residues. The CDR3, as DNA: TGCAGTGCTGCGAGGGGACTAGCGGGGAAAGAGGCCCAGTACTTC. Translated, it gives CSAARGLAGKEAQYF.

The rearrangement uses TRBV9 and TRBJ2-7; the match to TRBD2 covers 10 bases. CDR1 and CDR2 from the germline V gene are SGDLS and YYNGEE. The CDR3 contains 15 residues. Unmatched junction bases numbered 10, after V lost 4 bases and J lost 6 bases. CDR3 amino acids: CASSPRSLAGVEQYF. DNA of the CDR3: TGTGCCAGCAGCCCCCGCAGTCTAGCGGGGGTCGAGCAGTACTTC.

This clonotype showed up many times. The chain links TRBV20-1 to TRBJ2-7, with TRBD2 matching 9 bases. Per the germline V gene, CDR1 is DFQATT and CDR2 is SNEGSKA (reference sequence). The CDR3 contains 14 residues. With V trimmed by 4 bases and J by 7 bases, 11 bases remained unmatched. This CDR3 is CSAIKAGGSWEQYF. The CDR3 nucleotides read TGCAGTGCTATAAAAGCGGGAGGTAGTTGGGAGCAGTACTTC.

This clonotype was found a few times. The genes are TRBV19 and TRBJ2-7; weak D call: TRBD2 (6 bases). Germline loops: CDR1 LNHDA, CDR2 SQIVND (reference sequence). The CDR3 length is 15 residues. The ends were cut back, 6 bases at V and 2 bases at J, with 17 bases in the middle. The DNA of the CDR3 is TGTGCCAGTAGGCCTCCCGGAGGGGATACCTACGAGCAGTACTTC. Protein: CASRPPGGDTYEQYF.

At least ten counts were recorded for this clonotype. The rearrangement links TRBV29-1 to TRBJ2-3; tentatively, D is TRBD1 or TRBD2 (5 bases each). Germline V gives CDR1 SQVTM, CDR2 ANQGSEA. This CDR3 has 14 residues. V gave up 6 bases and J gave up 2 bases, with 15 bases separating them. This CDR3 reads CSVGPGTVTDTQYF. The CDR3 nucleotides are TGCAGCGTGGGCCCCGGGACGGTCACAGATACGCAGTATTTT.

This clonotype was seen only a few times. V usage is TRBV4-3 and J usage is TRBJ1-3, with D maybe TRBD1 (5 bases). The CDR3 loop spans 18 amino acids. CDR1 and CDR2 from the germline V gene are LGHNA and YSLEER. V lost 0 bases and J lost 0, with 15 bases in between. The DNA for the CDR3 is TGCGCCAGCAGCCAAGAGGGACCCAGTTCGAGCTCTGGAAACACCATATATTTT. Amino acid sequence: CASSQEGPSSSSGNTIYF.

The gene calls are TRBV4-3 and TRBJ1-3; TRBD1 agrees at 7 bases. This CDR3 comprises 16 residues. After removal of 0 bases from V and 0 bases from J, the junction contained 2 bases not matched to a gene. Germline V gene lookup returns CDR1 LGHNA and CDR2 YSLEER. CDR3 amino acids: CASSQDAGGSGNTIYF. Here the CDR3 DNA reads TGCGCCAGCAGCCAAGACGCAGGGGGCTCTGGAAACACCATATATTTT.

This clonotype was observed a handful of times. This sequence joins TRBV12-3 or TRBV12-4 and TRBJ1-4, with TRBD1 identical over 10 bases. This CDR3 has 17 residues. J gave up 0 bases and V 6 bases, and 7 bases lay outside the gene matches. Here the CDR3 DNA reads TGTGCCAGCAGAGCCGACAGGGGGCCAGCAACTAATGAAAAACTGTTTTTT. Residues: CASRADRGPATNEKLFF.

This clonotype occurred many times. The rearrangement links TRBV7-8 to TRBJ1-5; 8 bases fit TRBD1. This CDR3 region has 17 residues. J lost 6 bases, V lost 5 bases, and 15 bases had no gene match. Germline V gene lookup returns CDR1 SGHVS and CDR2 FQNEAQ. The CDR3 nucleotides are TGTGCCAGCAGCGGCCGAGACTGGACAGGGAAGGCTCAGCCCCAGCATTTT. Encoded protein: CASSGRDWTGKAQPQHF.

CDR3 bases: TGTGCCAGCAGCCCGACCACGGGGCGGATGGACACTGAAGCTTTCTTT. Protein: CASSPTTGRMDTEAFF. The chain combines TRBV7-2 with TRBJ1-1; D is perhaps TRBD1 (5 bases). V lost 5 bases to trimming and J lost 3 bases, with 19 bases between them. The CDR3 spans 16 residues. Germline loops: CDR1 SGHTA, CDR2 FQGNSA.

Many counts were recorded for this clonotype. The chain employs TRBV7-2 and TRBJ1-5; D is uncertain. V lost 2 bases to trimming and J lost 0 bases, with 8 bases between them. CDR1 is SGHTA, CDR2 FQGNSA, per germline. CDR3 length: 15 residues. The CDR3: CASSLLLDSNQPQHF. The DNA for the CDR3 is TGTGCCAGCAGCTTATTATTGGATAGCAATCAGCCCCAGCATTTT.

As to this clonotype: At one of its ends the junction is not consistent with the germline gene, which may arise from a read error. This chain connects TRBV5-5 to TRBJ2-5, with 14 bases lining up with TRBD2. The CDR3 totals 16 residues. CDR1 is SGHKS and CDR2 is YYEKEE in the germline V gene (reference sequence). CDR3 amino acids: CASSSTSGGAAETQYF. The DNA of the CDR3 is TGCGCCAGCAGCTCGACTAGCGGGGGGGCAGCAGAGACCCAGTACTTC.

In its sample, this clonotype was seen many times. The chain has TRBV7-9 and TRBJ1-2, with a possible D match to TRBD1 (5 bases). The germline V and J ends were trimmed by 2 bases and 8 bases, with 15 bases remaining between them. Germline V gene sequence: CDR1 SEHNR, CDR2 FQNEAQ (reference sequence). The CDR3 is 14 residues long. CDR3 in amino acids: CASSLSGGEYGYTF. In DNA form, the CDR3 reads TGTGCCAGCAGCTTATCGGGGGGAGAATACGGCTACACCTTC.

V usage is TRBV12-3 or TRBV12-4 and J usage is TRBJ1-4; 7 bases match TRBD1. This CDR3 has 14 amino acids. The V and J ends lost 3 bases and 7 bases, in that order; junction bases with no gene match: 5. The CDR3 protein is CASSFRGLGEKLFF. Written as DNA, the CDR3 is TGTGCCAGCAGTTTTAGGGGGCTGGGTGAAAAACTGTTTTTT.

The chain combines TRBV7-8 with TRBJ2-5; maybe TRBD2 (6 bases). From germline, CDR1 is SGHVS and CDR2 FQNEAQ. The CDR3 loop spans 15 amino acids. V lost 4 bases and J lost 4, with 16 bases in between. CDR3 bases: TGTGCCAGCAGCTACCGGGGAGGCTGGGGAGAGACCCAGTACTTC. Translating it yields CASSYRGGWGETQYF.